This TCR beta chain was recorded in a study of CD8 T cells in Susac syndrome. The CDR3 runs 18 residues. The germline V gene has CDR1 SGHRS and CDR2 YFSETQ. Trimming stripped 1 base from V and 5 bases from J, with 24 bases between. RNA totalling roughly 0.45 to 1 ug underwent reverse transcription with random hexamers. TCRdb analysed the immunoSEQ multiplex PCR reads with MiXCR anew, one entry per CDR3 protein. The sample records some 150,000 distinct CDR3 sequences, approximately 95% being singletons. Material for sequencing was CD4+ T cells from PBMCs. The receptor's source is a human donor with Susac syndrome. This chain links TRBV5-1 with TRBJ1-2, with a weak D call TRBD1 (5 bases). The CDR3 nucleotides read TGCGCCAGCAGCTTGAGAGTCAGGGTGATCGACGAGCCGTATGGCTACACCTTC. It encodes CASSLRVRVIDEPYGYTF. The full variable domain, with the rest looked up from reference TRBV5-1 and TRBJ1-2, is KAGVTQTPRYLIKTRGQQVTLSCSPISGHRSVSWYQQTPGQGLQFLFEYFSETQRNKGNFPGRFSGRQFSNSRSEMNVSTLELGDSALYLCASSLRVRVIDEPYGYTFGSGTRLTVV.